This is a list of T cell receptor beta chains from one sample in a study of T-cell memory formation after mild COVID-19. TCRdb reprocessed the 5' RACE reads via MiXCR and lists one record per CDR3 protein. The sample yields roughly 100,000 distinct CDR3 sequences, around 15% seen once. The sample consisted of PBMCs or a T cell subset sorted from them (not recorded which). These receptors were taken from an adult woman who had mild COVID-19 (a few samples of this study predate the infection). Cell type and time point are not known. Each CDR3 is given with its conserved first and last residue. A D gene is named only where the DNA matches it firmly. A row's size may be missing; if present it is once, few, many or a size class.

clone size: -; D gene: TRBD2; V gene: TRBV5-1; J gene: TRBJ2-2; CDR3 DNA: TGCGCCAGCGGACTAGCGGGAGTTGGAACCGGGGAGCTGTTTTTT; CDR3 protein: CASGLAGVGTGELFF
clone size: few; D gene: -; V gene: TRBV20-1; J gene: TRBJ2-7; CDR3 DNA: TGCAGTGCTAGAGATCAAAGGGATCCCTACGAGCAGTACTTC; CDR3 protein: CSARDQRDPYEQYF
clone size: -; D gene: -; V gene: TRBV29-1; J gene: TRBJ2-3; CDR3 DNA: TGCAGCGTACCTGGAGGGGGGCTCGCAGATACGCAGTATTTT; CDR3 protein: CSVPGGGLADTQYF
clone size: -; D gene: TRBD2; V gene: TRBV4-3; J gene: TRBJ2-5; CDR3 DNA: TGCGCCAGCAGCCAACGGACTAGCGGGAGAGGAGTGGAGACCCAGTACTTC; CDR3 protein: CASSQRTSGRGVETQYF
clone size: once; D gene: -; V gene: TRBV2; J gene: TRBJ2-5; CDR3 DNA: TGTGCCAGCAGTGATCCCCGGGGGCAAGAGACCCAGTACTTC; CDR3 protein: CASSDPRGQETQYF
clone size: -; D gene: -; V gene: TRBV11-2; J gene: TRBJ2-3; CDR3 DNA: TGTGCCAGCAGCCCGATCAATGGGGATACGCAGTATTTT; CDR3 protein: CASSPINGDTQYF
clone size: few; D gene: TRBD1; V gene: TRBV12-3/TRBV12-4; J gene: TRBJ2-3; CDR3 DNA: TGTGCCAGCAGTTTAATGACAGGGGGGGATACGCAGTATTTT; CDR3 protein: CASSLMTGGDTQYF
clone size: -; D gene: TRBD2; V gene: TRBV7-2; J gene: TRBJ2-3; CDR3 DNA: TGTGCCAGCAGCATTACTAGCGACACAGATACGCAGTATTTT; CDR3 protein: CASSITSDTDTQYF
clone size: few; D gene: -; V gene: TRBV2; J gene: TRBJ2-5; CDR3 DNA: TGTGCCAGCAGTGAGACAGCACAGTTACAAGAGACCCAGTACTTC; CDR3 protein: CASSETAQLQETQYF
clone size: few; D gene: -; V gene: TRBV20-1; J gene: TRBJ2-7; CDR3 DNA: TGCAGTGCTAGAGATCCCTCAGCAGGGGCCTATATCTACGAGCAGTACTTC; CDR3 protein: CSARDPSAGAYIYEQYF
clone size: once; D gene: TRBD1; V gene: TRBV20-1; J gene: TRBJ1-1; CDR3 DNA: TGCAGTGCTCCTTGGACAGGGGGGAGGACTGAAGCTTTCTTT; CDR3 protein: CSAPWTGGRTEAFF
clone size: -; D gene: -; V gene: TRBV7-9; J gene: TRBJ1-2; CDR3 DNA: TGTGCCAGCAGCGGAGGCCCCCGACAGTTGAGCTATGGCTACACCTTC; CDR3 protein: CASSGGPRQLSYGYTF
clone size: -; D gene: -; V gene: TRBV4-1; J gene: TRBJ1-1; CDR3 DNA: TGCGCCAGCAGCCAAGCTAGACACATATCCACTGAAGCTTTCTTT; CDR3 protein: CASSQARHISTEAFF
clone size: -; D gene: TRBD1; V gene: TRBV24-1; J gene: TRBJ2-1; CDR3 DNA: TGTGCCACCAGTGATTTGGACAGGGGGCTATTCAATGAGCAGTTCTTC; CDR3 protein: CATSDLDRGLFNEQFF
clone size: many; D gene: -; V gene: TRBV4-1; J gene: TRBJ1-4; CDR3 DNA: TGCGCCAGCAGCACGGGGCTCGCAACTAATGAAAAACTGTTTTTT; CDR3 protein: CASSTGLATNEKLFF
clone size: -; D gene: -; V gene: TRBV7-2; J gene: TRBJ1-3; CDR3 DNA: TGTGCCAGCAGCCTCGGGCCTTACTCTGGAAACACCATATATTTT; CDR3 protein: CASSLGPYSGNTIYF
clone size: -; D gene: -; V gene: TRBV9; J gene: TRBJ2-7; CDR3 DNA: TGTGCCAGCAGCGTTGCCGGATCCGTCTACGAGCAGTACTTC; CDR3 protein: CASSVAGSVYEQYF
clone size: -; D gene: -; V gene: TRBV4-1; J gene: TRBJ1-4; CDR3 DNA: TGCGCCAGCAGCCCCCTCGGGGGGGAGGAAAAACTGTTTTTT; CDR3 protein: CASSPLGGEEKLFF
clone size: -; D gene: -; V gene: TRBV7-9; J gene: TRBJ2-1; CDR3 DNA: TGTGCCAGCAACAGTTACAATGAGCAGTTCTTC; CDR3 protein: CASNSYNEQFF
clone size: few; D gene: -; V gene: TRBV2; J gene: TRBJ2-3; CDR3 DNA: TGTGCCAGCAGGATGTACACAGATACGCAGTATTTT; CDR3 protein: CASRMYTDTQYF
clone size: -; D gene: TRBD2; V gene: TRBV7-9; J gene: TRBJ2-3; CDR3 DNA: TGTGCCAGCAGCCCTCGGGGACTAGCGGCAGATACGCAGTATTTT; CDR3 protein: CASSPRGLAADTQYF
clone size: few; D gene: -; V gene: TRBV7-9; J gene: TRBJ2-1; CDR3 DNA: TGTGCCAGCACCCTGGGGCTTGCTACGGACAATGAGCAGTTCTTC; CDR3 protein: CASTLGLATDNEQFF
clone size: few; D gene: TRBD2; V gene: TRBV12-3/TRBV12-4; J gene: TRBJ2-7; CDR3 DNA: TGTGCCAGCAGTTTAGAAGCGGGAGCTTACGAGCAGTACTTC; CDR3 protein: CASSLEAGAYEQYF
clone size: -; D gene: -; V gene: TRBV3-2; J gene: TRBJ1-1; CDR3 DNA: TGTGCCAGCAGCCACCGGGACAGTAGGGTCTGGACTGAAGCTTTCTTT; CDR3 protein: CASSHRDSRVWTEAFF
clone size: -; D gene: TRBD2; V gene: TRBV4-3; J gene: TRBJ2-1; CDR3 DNA: TGCGCCAGCAGCTACACTAGCGGGATAGGTGAGCAGTTCTTC; CDR3 protein: CASSYTSGIGEQFF
clone size: many; D gene: -; V gene: TRBV6-1; J gene: TRBJ2-6; CDR3 DNA: TGTGCCAGCAGTGAAGACGGAGCCTCTGGGGCCAACGTCCTGACTTTC; CDR3 protein: CASSEDGASGANVLTF
clone size: few; D gene: -; V gene: TRBV7-9; J gene: TRBJ2-7; CDR3 DNA: TGTGCCAGCAGCTCAGGGTGGAGGTACGAGCAGTACTTC; CDR3 protein: CASSSGWRYEQYF
clone size: -; D gene: TRBD1; V gene: TRBV14; J gene: TRBJ2-7; CDR3 DNA: TGTGCCAGCAGCCAGGGGCAGTCGGACAGGGGCCGTTCCTCCTACGAGCAGTACTTC; CDR3 protein: CASSQGQSDRGRSSYEQYF
clone size: many; D gene: -; V gene: TRBV9; J gene: TRBJ2-1; CDR3 DNA: TGTGCCAGCAGCCTTTACAATGAGCAGTTCTTC; CDR3 protein: CASSLYNEQFF
clone size: few; D gene: -; V gene: TRBV11-2; J gene: TRBJ2-1; CDR3 DNA: TGTGCCAGCAGCTTAGGGGATAGAGTATACAATGAGCAGTTCTTC; CDR3 protein: CASSLGDRVYNEQFF
clone size: few; D gene: -; V gene: TRBV7-6; J gene: TRBJ2-2; CDR3 DNA: TGTGCCAGCAGCCCCCCTGGTAGGGCGAACACCGGGGAGCTGTTTTTT; CDR3 protein: CASSPPGRANTGELFF
clone size: -; D gene: -; V gene: TRBV12-3/TRBV12-4; J gene: TRBJ2-7; CDR3 DNA: TGTGCCAGCACCGCAAAAGGGGGTGGACGAACGCAGCAGTACTTC; CDR3 protein: CASTAKGGGRTQQYF
clone size: many; D gene: TRBD2; V gene: TRBV4-2; J gene: TRBJ2-5; CDR3 DNA: TGTGCCAGCAGCCAAGTGTTAGCGGGGGATGAAGAGACCCAGTACTTC; CDR3 protein: CASSQVLAGDEETQYF
clone size: -; D gene: -; V gene: TRBV7-6; J gene: TRBJ2-1; CDR3 DNA: TGTGCCAGCAGCTTAGGTCCCCAAGAGTACAATGAGCAGTTCTTC; CDR3 protein: CASSLGPQEYNEQFF
clone size: -; D gene: -; V gene: TRBV5-1; J gene: TRBJ1-6; CDR3 DNA: TGCGCCAGCAGCTTGGCCCCGGGAACAGCTTATAATTCACCCCTCCACTTT; CDR3 protein: CASSLAPGTAYNSPLHF
clone size: -; D gene: TRBD1; V gene: TRBV9; J gene: TRBJ2-1; CDR3 DNA: TGTGCCAGCAGCCCGCAGGGGGCGCAGTACAATGAGCAGTTCTTC; CDR3 protein: CASSPQGAQYNEQFF
clone size: -; D gene: TRBD1; V gene: TRBV19; J gene: TRBJ1-1; CDR3 DNA: TGTGCCAGTAGTATCGGACAGGGGGTGACTGAAGCTTTCTTT; CDR3 protein: CASSIGQGVTEAFF
clone size: few; D gene: TRBD1; V gene: TRBV9; J gene: TRBJ2-7; CDR3 DNA: TGTGCCAGCAGCGTAGGACAGGGGAATTACGAGCAGTACTTC; CDR3 protein: CASSVGQGNYEQYF
clone size: -; D gene: -; V gene: TRBV2; J gene: TRBJ1-1; CDR3 DNA: TGTGCCAGCGGTCCAGTAATGAACACTGAAGCTTTCTTT; CDR3 protein: CASGPVMNTEAFF
clone size: many; D gene: -; V gene: TRBV7-9; J gene: TRBJ2-7; CDR3 DNA: TGTGCCAGCAGCAGGGGTCTTAGGGAGCAGTACTTC; CDR3 protein: CASSRGLREQYF
clone size: few; D gene: -; V gene: TRBV5-1; J gene: TRBJ1-2; CDR3 DNA: TGCGCCAGCAGCTTGGTCGGGGGTGGCTACACCTTC; CDR3 protein: CASSLVGGGYTF
clone size: -; D gene: -; V gene: TRBV7-8; J gene: TRBJ2-1; CDR3 DNA: TGTGCCAGCAGCTCTAACTTCGGCAATGAGCAGTTCTTC; CDR3 protein: CASSSNFGNEQFF
clone size: few; D gene: TRBD1; V gene: TRBV4-2; J gene: TRBJ1-2; CDR3 DNA: TGTGCCAGCAGCCAAGAATTAAGCGGGACAGAGTACTATGGCTACACCTTC; CDR3 protein: CASSQELSGTEYYGYTF
clone size: many; D gene: TRBD2; V gene: TRBV29-1; J gene: TRBJ2-3; CDR3 DNA: TGCAGCGTCCTAGCGGGAGGCTCCGCAGATACGCAGTATTTT; CDR3 protein: CSVLAGGSADTQYF
clone size: -; D gene: -; V gene: TRBV5-5; J gene: TRBJ1-1; CDR3 DNA: TGTGCCAGCAGCCCAGTGTGGGGGCCCCGCACTGAAGCTTTCTTT; CDR3 protein: CASSPVWGPRTEAFF
clone size: few; D gene: -; V gene: TRBV6-2/TRBV6-3; J gene: TRBJ2-7; CDR3 DNA: TGTGCCAGCACAACCGGGACGCGGTCCTACGAGCAGTACTTC; CDR3 protein: CASTTGTRSYEQYF
clone size: few; D gene: TRBD1; V gene: TRBV20-1; J gene: TRBJ1-2; CDR3 DNA: TGCAGTGCTAGGCATCCGACAGGGGGCGATTATGGCTACACCTTC; CDR3 protein: CSARHPTGGDYGYTF
clone size: -; D gene: -; V gene: TRBV6-6; J gene: TRBJ1-3; CDR3 DNA: TGTGCCAGCAGTTACTCGCTGGGGACGGAGGGATACGGAAACACCATATATTTT; CDR3 protein: CASSYSLGTEGYGNTIYF
clone size: few; D gene: TRBD2; V gene: TRBV4-2; J gene: TRBJ2-3; CDR3 DNA: TGTGCCAGCAGCACTCGACTAGCGGGGGCCTTAAGGACTAGCACAGATACGCAGTATTTT; CDR3 protein: CASSTRLAGALRTSTDTQYF
clone size: -; D gene: -; V gene: TRBV19; J gene: TRBJ1-2; CDR3 DNA: TGTGCCAGTACCCTTTCGACTACCGTCTATGGCTACACCTTC; CDR3 protein: CASTLSTTVYGYTF
clone size: -; D gene: TRBD2; V gene: TRBV4-2; J gene: TRBJ2-5; CDR3 DNA: TGTGCCAGCAGCCATCCACCGGGGACTAGCGACCCGTACCAAGAGACCCAGTACTTC; CDR3 protein: CASSHPPGTSDPYQETQYF
clone size: few; D gene: -; V gene: TRBV6-6; J gene: TRBJ1-3; CDR3 DNA: TGTGCCAGCAGTTACTCGTCCGGCGGAAACACCATATATTTT; CDR3 protein: CASSYSSGGNTIYF